The rows below give T cell receptor beta chains drawn from one sample of a study of human T cells and chemical hapten exposure. TCRdb independently ran MiXCR on the RACE reads; one entry per CDR3 protein. The table lists 80,000 to 100,000 distinct CDR3 sequences, around 12% of them singletons, with 2% to 2.5% in the top ten. The material was whole blood, obtained in connection with sensitization to the hapten diphenylcyclopropenone (DPC). The origin of the receptors is a middle-aged woman with alopecia areata. Some clones in this sample may be carry-over from other donors' samples. The CDR3 runs from the conserved cysteine through the conserved F or W. The order of the fields is V gene, clone size, D gene, CDR3 length, J gene, CDR3 DNA, CDR3 protein. A D gene is named only where the DNA matches it firmly. The size of a clone is reported for some rows only, either as once, few or many, or as a class for expanded clones.

v_call: TRBV7-3; clone_size: few; d_call: -; cdr3_length: 16; j_call: TRBJ2-5; cdr3_nt: TGTGCCAGCAGCTTGCGGGGGCGAGATACGGGAGAGACCCAGTACTTC; cdr3_aa: CASSLRGRDTGETQYF
v_call: TRBV9; clone_size: many; d_call: TRBD1; cdr3_length: 15; j_call: TRBJ1-6; cdr3_nt: TGTGCCAGCAGCGTAGCGGGACAGCTTAATTCACCCCTCCACTTT; cdr3_aa: CASSVAGQLNSPLHF
v_call: TRBV28; clone_size: many; d_call: -; cdr3_length: 13; j_call: TRBJ2-4; cdr3_nt: TGTGCCAGCAGTTTGTCTAATAGGGGCATTCAGTACTTC; cdr3_aa: CASSLSNRGIQYF
v_call: TRBV12-5; clone_size: few; d_call: -; cdr3_length: 14; j_call: TRBJ1-1; cdr3_nt: TGTGCTAGTGTCCCGGGACAAAAGAACACTGAAGCTTTCTTT; cdr3_aa: CASVPGQKNTEAFF
v_call: TRBV29-1; clone_size: many; d_call: TRBD1; cdr3_length: 12; j_call: TRBJ1-4; cdr3_nt: TGCAGCGTTGAAGATCGGGGAGGGGGCGAGGTTTTT; cdr3_aa: CSVEDRGGGEVF
v_call: TRBV7-3; clone_size: many; d_call: TRBD2; cdr3_length: 20; j_call: TRBJ2-1; cdr3_nt: TGTGCCAGCAGCAATATTGGGGCTAGCGGGTTACAACACTCCTACAATGAGCAGTTCTTC; cdr3_aa: CASSNIGASGLQHSYNEQFF
v_call: TRBV6-2/TRBV6-3; clone_size: few; d_call: -; cdr3_length: 16; j_call: TRBJ2-1; cdr3_nt: TGTGCCAGCAGTTATAGCCTCGGCCGGGGATACAATGAGCAGTTCTTC; cdr3_aa: CASSYSLGRGYNEQFF
v_call: TRBV6-2/TRBV6-3; clone_size: few; d_call: TRBD2; cdr3_length: 16; j_call: TRBJ2-7; cdr3_nt: TGTGCCAGCAGTTCCGGACTAGCGGGGACCTCCTACGAGCAGTACTTC; cdr3_aa: CASSSGLAGTSYEQYF
v_call: TRBV20-1; clone_size: few; d_call: -; cdr3_length: 11; j_call: TRBJ2-7; cdr3_nt: TGCAGTGCTCCCGTTGCCTACGAGCAGTACTTC; cdr3_aa: CSAPVAYEQYF
v_call: TRBV9; clone_size: few; d_call: TRBD1; cdr3_length: 16; j_call: TRBJ2-4; cdr3_nt: TGTGCCAGCAGCGTATTAGCGACAGGGGGTCAAAACATTCAGTACTTC; cdr3_aa: CASSVLATGGQNIQYF
v_call: TRBV6-6; clone_size: -; d_call: TRBD1; cdr3_length: 15; j_call: TRBJ1-1; cdr3_nt: TGTGCCAGCAGGGAAGGGGGCGTTATGAACACTGAAGCTTTCTTT; cdr3_aa: CASREGGVMNTEAFF
v_call: TRBV4-3; clone_size: few; d_call: -; cdr3_length: 14; j_call: TRBJ2-7; cdr3_nt: TGCGCCAGCAGCCAAGGAGGGAGCTCCTACGAGCAGTACTTC; cdr3_aa: CASSQGGSSYEQYF
v_call: TRBV19; clone_size: many; d_call: TRBD2; cdr3_length: 17; j_call: TRBJ2-1; cdr3_nt: TGTGCCAGTAGTATCAGTCCTGGGACTAGCGGGAGGGACGAGCAGTTCTTC; cdr3_aa: CASSISPGTSGRDEQFF